The clone carrying this T cell receptor (beta chain) was seen many times. CDR3 length equals 13 residues. The germline gives CDR1 SGHTA, CDR2 FQGNSA. V lost 4 bases, J lost 3 bases, and 10 bases lay in between. The record originates from a study of T cells after yellow fever vaccination. TCR cDNA, made by 5'RACE template switching, carried an added universal primer site and UMIs. MiXCR, run by TCRdb on the 5' RACE reads, gives a single entry per CDR3 protein. The sample includes over 250,000 distinct CDR3 sequences, over 4.5% seen only once; the top ten take less than 3.5%. Sequencing was performed on CD4+ T cells sorted from PBMCs, taken on the day of the yellow fever booster vaccination. The chain has TRBV7-2 and TRBJ2-7, with D unresolved. This TCR was recovered from a man between 18 and 35 years old who received the YFV17D yellow fever vaccine. The CDR3 is CASSSYFGYEQYF. The DNA of the CDR3 is TGTGCCAGCAGCTCATACTTCGGCTACGAGCAGTACTTC. Full variable domain (outside the CDR3, taken from reference TRBV7-2 and TRBJ2-7): GAGVSQSPSNKVTEKGKDVELRCDPISGHTALYWYRQSLGQGLEFLIYFQGNSAPDKSGLPSDRFSAERTGGSVSTLTIQRTQQEDSAVYLCASSSYFGYEQYFGPGTRLTVT.